A selection of T cell receptor beta chains follows, all from one sample in a study of T cells in Graves' hyperthyroidism and ophthalmopathy. Using its own MiXCR run on the multiplex PCR reads, TCRdb lists one record per CDR3 protein. This table has some 460,000 distinct CDR3 sequences, approximately 15% appearing once. Sequenced: blood. The receptors derive from a woman between 18 and 29 years old with Graves' hyperthyroidism. Both conserved end residues are part of each CDR3. The order of the fields is CDR3 protein, CDR3 DNA, D gene, clone size, J gene, V gene. D genes are given only for firm matches. Only some rows state a clone size, as once, few, many or a class for expanded clones.

CDR3 protein: CAISNGVAGLEGYTF
CDR3 DNA: TGTGCCATCAGTAATGGGGTTGCGGGCCTAGAAGGCTACACCTTC
D gene: -
clone size: -
J gene: TRBJ1-2
V gene: TRBV10-3

CDR3 protein: CASSLAGQGVVRNEQFF
CDR3 DNA: TGTGCCAGCAGCTTAGCCGGACAGGGGGTGGTTCGCAATGAGCAGTTCTTC
D gene: TRBD1
clone size: few
J gene: TRBJ2-1
V gene: TRBV7-9

CDR3 protein: CASSPGTGMRATNEKLFF
CDR3 DNA: TGTGCCAGCAGCCCTGGGACAGGGATGAGAGCAACTAATGAAAAACTGTTTTTT
D gene: TRBD1
clone size: once
J gene: TRBJ1-4
V gene: TRBV4-2

CDR3 protein: CASRAPTTGGRYNEQFF
CDR3 DNA: TGTGCCAGCAGGGCACCGACGACAGGAGGAAGATACAATGAGCAGTTCTTC
D gene: -
clone size: many
J gene: TRBJ2-1
V gene: TRBV2

CDR3 protein: CASSPRFNSNSPLHF
CDR3 DNA: TGTGCCAGCAGCCCCCGTTTCAACTCGAATTCACCCCTCCACTTT
D gene: -
clone size: few
J gene: TRBJ1-6
V gene: TRBV7-2

CDR3 protein: CATSEGGAGNTEAFF
CDR3 DNA: TGTGCCACCAGTGAAGGGGGGGCGGGGAACACTGAAGCTTTCTTT
D gene: -
clone size: many
J gene: TRBJ1-1
V gene: TRBV24-1

CDR3 protein: CSARDVGLRSQYF
CDR3 DNA: TGCAGTGCTAGAGATGTGGGCCTCCGATCGCAGTATTTT
D gene: -
clone size: few
J gene: TRBJ2-3
V gene: TRBV20-1

CDR3 protein: CASSSTQYEQYF
CDR3 DNA: TGTGCCAGCAGCTCCACCCAGTACGAGCAGTACTTC
D gene: -
clone size: many
J gene: TRBJ2-7
V gene: TRBV7-9

CDR3 protein: CASSTTGTLGATQYF
CDR3 DNA: TGTGCCAGCAGCACTACCGGGACTCTGGGGGCAACCCAGTACTTC
D gene: -
clone size: few
J gene: TRBJ2-5
V gene: TRBV7-8

CDR3 protein: CSATTGDRRPYGYTF
CDR3 DNA: TGCAGTGCTACCACAGGAGACAGGCGTCCCTATGGCTACACCTTC
D gene: -
clone size: many
J gene: TRBJ1-2
V gene: TRBV20-1

CDR3 protein: CASSLTGLEYGYTF
CDR3 DNA: TGTGCCAGCAGCTTGACAGGGCTGGAGTATGGCTACACCTTC
D gene: TRBD1
clone size: -
J gene: TRBJ1-2
V gene: TRBV7-9

CDR3 protein: CASTSGLAGEMGSLETQYF
CDR3 DNA: TGTGCCAGCACCTCAGGACTAGCGGGAGAAATGGGTTCTTTAGAGACCCAGTACTTC
D gene: TRBD2
clone size: many
J gene: TRBJ2-5
V gene: TRBV11-2

CDR3 protein: CASSLSDYSGNTIYF
CDR3 DNA: TGTGCCAGCAGCTTATCCGACTACTCTGGAAACACCATATATTTT
D gene: -
clone size: many
J gene: TRBJ1-3
V gene: TRBV11-2

CDR3 protein: CASGFTGGGDGYTF
CDR3 DNA: TGTGCTAGTGGCTTTACTGGGGGAGGGGATGGCTACACCTTC
D gene: -
clone size: -
J gene: TRBJ1-2
V gene: TRBV12-5

CDR3 protein: CARRGARIYGYTF
CDR3 DNA: TGTGCCCGGCGGGGGGCCCGAATTTATGGCTACACCTTC
D gene: -
clone size: many
J gene: TRBJ1-2
V gene: TRBV2

CDR3 protein: CAISEEGTPDKYF
CDR3 DNA: TGTGCCATCAGTGAGGAGGGGACGCCAGATAAGTACTTC
D gene: -
clone size: -
J gene: TRBJ2-5
V gene: TRBV10-3

CDR3 protein: CASSPRPGTGEETQYF
CDR3 DNA: TGTGCCAGCAGTCCTCGGCCCGGGACAGGGGAAGAGACCCAGTACTTC
D gene: TRBD1
clone size: few
J gene: TRBJ2-5
V gene: TRBV25-1

CDR3 protein: CASRATGGRRSHEQYF
CDR3 DNA: TGTGCCAGCAGGGCAACTGGGGGGCGCAGGAGCCACGAGCAGTACTTC
D gene: -
clone size: -
J gene: TRBJ2-7
V gene: TRBV12-3/TRBV12-4

CDR3 protein: CASSLGEKSNTGELFF
CDR3 DNA: TGCGCCAGCAGCTTGGGGGAAAAATCCAACACCGGGGAGCTGTTTTTT
D gene: -
clone size: many
J gene: TRBJ2-2
V gene: TRBV5-1

CDR3 protein: CSVRGQGPYEQYF
CDR3 DNA: TGCAGCGTTCGTGGACAGGGGCCCTACGAGCAGTACTTC
D gene: TRBD1
clone size: -
J gene: TRBJ2-7
V gene: TRBV29-1

CDR3 protein: CSARAIQGPYEQYF
CDR3 DNA: TGCAGTGCTAGAGCGATACAGGGACCCTACGAGCAGTACTTC
D gene: -
clone size: many
J gene: TRBJ2-7
V gene: TRBV20-1

CDR3 protein: CASSSPGPLFYEQYF
CDR3 DNA: TGTGCCAGCAGCTCCCCGGGACCCCTATTTTACGAGCAGTACTTC
D gene: -
clone size: many
J gene: TRBJ2-7
V gene: TRBV11-2

CDR3 protein: CSALLRTSSYEQYF
CDR3 DNA: TGCAGTGCCTTACTACGGACATCCTCCTACGAGCAGTACTTC
D gene: -
clone size: many
J gene: TRBJ2-7
V gene: TRBV20-1

CDR3 protein: CASKRTGGASTEAFF
CDR3 DNA: TGTGCCAGCAAGAGGACAGGGGGCGCGAGCACTGAAGCTTTCTTT
D gene: TRBD1
clone size: many
J gene: TRBJ1-1
V gene: TRBV2

CDR3 protein: CASSLVSGLETQYF
CDR3 DNA: TGTGCCAGCAGCTTAGTTTCGGGGTTGGAGACCCAGTACTTC
D gene: -
clone size: few
J gene: TRBJ2-5
V gene: TRBV7-2

CDR3 protein: CASSSGIHTGELFF
CDR3 DNA: TGTGCCAGCAGTTCAGGGATTCACACCGGGGAGCTGTTTTTT
D gene: -
clone size: many
J gene: TRBJ2-2
V gene: TRBV28

CDR3 protein: CASSQIRGHSYNSPLHF
CDR3 DNA: TGTGCCAGCAGCCAGATACGGGGGCACTCCTATAATTCACCCCTCCACTTT
D gene: -
clone size: -
J gene: TRBJ1-6
V gene: TRBV14

CDR3 protein: CASSNRDRGLSGANVLTF
CDR3 DNA: TGTGCCAGTAGTAACCGGGACAGGGGGCTCTCTGGGGCCAACGTCCTGACTTTC
D gene: TRBD1
clone size: -
J gene: TRBJ2-6
V gene: TRBV19

CDR3 protein: CASSSAERSSYNEQFF
CDR3 DNA: TGTGCCAGCAGTTCGGCGGAGCGGAGCTCCTACAATGAGCAGTTCTTC
D gene: -
clone size: few
J gene: TRBJ2-1
V gene: TRBV28

CDR3 protein: CASKITGAGANVLTF
CDR3 DNA: TGTGCCAGCAAAATTACAGGGGCTGGGGCCAACGTCCTGACTTTC
D gene: TRBD1
clone size: few
J gene: TRBJ2-6
V gene: TRBV28

CDR3 protein: CASSLGGFGANVLTF
CDR3 DNA: TGTGCCAGCAGCCTAGGGGGCTTTGGGGCCAACGTCCTGACTTTC
D gene: TRBD1
clone size: -
J gene: TRBJ2-6
V gene: TRBV6-1

CDR3 protein: CASSDWDRGSYEQYF
CDR3 DNA: TGTGCCAGCAGTGATTGGGACAGGGGATCCTACGAGCAGTACTTC
D gene: TRBD1
clone size: many
J gene: TRBJ2-7
V gene: TRBV6-1

CDR3 protein: CASSSDRGGRSYGYTF
CDR3 DNA: TGTGCCAGCAGCTCGGACAGGGGAGGGAGGAGCTATGGCTACACCTTC
D gene: TRBD1
clone size: -
J gene: TRBJ1-2
V gene: TRBV5-4

CDR3 protein: CASSPAGTVSLGGYTF
CDR3 DNA: TGTGCCAGCAGCCCTGCCGGGACAGTGTCCCTAGGAGGCTACACCTTC
D gene: TRBD1
clone size: -
J gene: TRBJ1-2
V gene: TRBV9

CDR3 protein: CSVDVDGSYEQYF
CDR3 DNA: TGCAGCGTTGACGTCGACGGCTCCTACGAGCAGTACTTC
D gene: -
clone size: -
J gene: TRBJ2-7
V gene: TRBV29-1

CDR3 protein: CASSTLKESYEQYF
CDR3 DNA: TGTGCCAGCAGCACACTAAAAGAGTCCTACGAGCAGTACTTC
D gene: -
clone size: -
J gene: TRBJ2-7
V gene: TRBV7-8

CDR3 protein: CASSSSPGQEVYGYTF
CDR3 DNA: TGTGCCAGCAGTTCCTCTCCGGGACAGGAAGTCTATGGCTACACCTTC
D gene: TRBD1
clone size: -
J gene: TRBJ1-2
V gene: TRBV6-2/TRBV6-3

CDR3 protein: CSAGGGANFNYGYTF
CDR3 DNA: TGCAGCGCCGGAGGGGGGGCGAACTTTAACTATGGCTACACCTTC
D gene: -
clone size: many
J gene: TRBJ1-2
V gene: TRBV29-1